These T cell receptor beta chains were read from a single sample in a study of patients and donors after allogeneic stem cell transplantation. Via MiXCR, TCRdb re-called the RT-PCR reads, giving one row per CDR3 protein. The sample yields about 76,000 distinct CDR3 sequences, about 26% seen once. The material sequenced was blood, either unsorted or a sorted T cell fraction (not recorded which). These receptors originate from a human donor who was either an allogeneic HSCT recipient or a stem cell or donor lymphocyte infusion donor (not recorded which). It is not recorded whose cells these are; they may come from a transplant donor. Each CDR3 is given with its conserved first and last residue. D genes are given only for firm matches. Some rows have no size entry. The others give once, few or many, or a class for an expanded clone.

j_call clone_size v_call d_call cdr3_nt cdr3_aa
TRBJ1-6 - TRBV2 - TGTGCCAGCATTCCCGGAAGCTCCTATAATTCACCCCTCCACTTT CASIPGSSYNSPLHF
TRBJ1-1 - TRBV10-3 - TGTGCCATCAGTGAAAGAAGCGGCATGAACACTGAAGCTTTCTTT CAISERSGMNTEAFF
TRBJ2-7 - TRBV12-3/TRBV12-4 - TGTGCCAGCAGTTTTCCCTGGCGGGATAAAGACTACGAGCAGTACTTC CASSFPWRDKDYEQYF
TRBJ1-1 few TRBV2 - TGTGCCAGCAGTGGTTTAAGGGGCCGGGCTGAAGCTTTCTTT CASSGLRGRAEAFF
TRBJ2-5 - TRBV12-3/TRBV12-4 - TGTGCCAGCAGCAAGACCGGGACCGTCCAAGAGACCCAGTACTTC CASSKTGTVQETQYF
TRBJ2-2 few TRBV29-1 TRBD1 TGCAGCGTTATGGGACAGGATTTGAACACCGGGGAGCTGTTTTTT CSVMGQDLNTGELFF
TRBJ1-2 few TRBV20-1 - TGCAGTGCTAGAATGGGGGCAACGGTCTATGGCTACACCTTC CSARMGATVYGYTF
TRBJ2-1 - TRBV20-1 TRBD2 TGCAGTGCTAGAGCCCCCGGGACTAAATGGTGGGTTACGGGCAATGAGCAGTTCTTC CSARAPGTKWWVTGNEQFF
TRBJ2-3 - TRBV12-3/TRBV12-4 - TGTGCCAGCAGTTTCCCCCTCACAGATACGCAGTATTTT CASSFPLTDTQYF
TRBJ2-1 - TRBV14 TRBD2 TGTGCCAGCAGCCAAGTGACTAGCGGGGGGTGGCATGAGCAGTTCTTC CASSQVTSGGWHEQFF
TRBJ1-1 - TRBV19 - TGTGCCAGTAGTATAAGGCCGGAGACGAACACTGAAGCTTTCTTT CASSIRPETNTEAFF
TRBJ1-5 many TRBV18 - TGTGCCAGCTCACAGGAGCAGGGGATGGCTCAGCCCCAGCATTTT CASSQEQGMAQPQHF
TRBJ1-2 - TRBV19 TRBD1 TGTGCCAGTACCCTACAGGGGGCGCTATGGGGCTACACCTTC CASTLQGALWGYTF
TRBJ2-2 - TRBV19 - TGTGCCAGTAGCTCTCGGCGGGCTTCAAGGACCGGGGAGCTGTTTTTT CASSSRRASRTGELFF
TRBJ1-1 few TRBV9 - TGTGCCAGCAGCAGCACAGACACTGAAGCTTTCTTT CASSSTDTEAFF
TRBJ1-2 many TRBV4-3 TRBD1 TGCGCCAGCAGCCCTACGGGACAGTACTTCGGAGGCTACACCTTC CASSPTGQYFGGYTF
TRBJ1-1 - TRBV6-5 - TGTGCCAGCAGTTACTCGAGGACAGCGCGTGAAGCTTTCTTT CASSYSRTAREAFF
TRBJ2-2 - TRBV9 TRBD2 TGTGCCAGCAGCACGCGACTAGCGGTACCAGCAGGGGAGCTGTTTTTT CASSTRLAVPAGELFF
TRBJ1-4 many TRBV5-1 - TGCGCCAGCAGCTTGAACGGGTTCGGGGGCGAAAAACTGTTTTTT CASSLNGFGGEKLFF
TRBJ2-3 - TRBV2 - TGTGCCAAGGAGGGGAACACAGATACGCAGTATTTT CAKEGNTDTQYF
TRBJ2-7 - TRBV4-2 TRBD1 TGTGCCAGCAGCCCAGGGACAGGGATCTACGAGCAGTACTTC CASSPGTGIYEQYF
TRBJ2-2 - TRBV29-1 - TGCAGCGTTTCGGAGACAGGGAACACCGGGGAGCTGTTTTTT CSVSETGNTGELFF
TRBJ2-5 once TRBV12-3/TRBV12-4 - TGTGCCAGCAGTTTAGGGCCAATCGGGCAGACCCAGTACTTC CASSLGPIGQTQYF
TRBJ2-7 - TRBV2 - TGTGCCAGCAGTGAAGCTGGCTACGAACCTAACTACGAGCAGTACTTC CASSEAGYEPNYEQYF
TRBJ1-5 - TRBV7-2 - TGTGCCAGCAGCTCGGGAGCCCTGCACCATAGCAATCAGCCCCAGCATTTT CASSSGALHHSNQPQHF
TRBJ1-5 once TRBV7-2 - TGTGCCAGCAGCTTAGTGGCAGGAAATCAGCCCCAGCATTTT CASSLVAGNQPQHF
TRBJ1-1 - TRBV7-3 - TGTGCCAGCAGCTTAGCAGTGAGGAACACTGAAGCTTTCTTT CASSLAVRNTEAFF
TRBJ1-1 few TRBV2 - TGTGCCAGCAGTGAATACACTGAAGCTTTCTTT CASSEYTEAFF
TRBJ2-2 - TRBV5-6 TRBD2 TGTGCCAGCAGCTTGCGACTAGCACTAAACACCGGGGAGCTGTTTTTT CASSLRLALNTGELFF
TRBJ2-3 once TRBV19 - TGTGCCAGTAGACCCCAGGGGCGGGAGCCAGATACGCAGTATTTT CASRPQGREPDTQYF
TRBJ1-5 - TRBV7-2 TRBD1 TGTGCCAGCAGCTTAAGACAGGGGATCAATCAGCCCCAGCATTTT CASSLRQGINQPQHF
TRBJ1-2 few TRBV5-1 - TGCGCCAGCAGCTTTGTGGGGTCCTATGGCTACACCTTC CASSFVGSYGYTF
TRBJ2-1 - TRBV18 - TGTGCCAGCTCACCTTTAAGCGGAGGCACCTACAATGAGCAGTTCTTC CASSPLSGGTYNEQFF
TRBJ2-3 - TRBV20-1 TRBD1 TGCAGTGCTAGAATCCAGGGGGCCACAGATACGCAGTATTTT CSARIQGATDTQYF
TRBJ1-4 few TRBV5-6 - TGTGCCAGCAGCTTGGTTGAGGGGCGTGAAAAACTGTTTTTT CASSLVEGREKLFF
TRBJ2-1 - TRBV6-6 TRBD2 TGTGCCAGCAGTAGCGGGGGGGCCGACGAGCAGTTCTTC CASSSGGADEQFF
TRBJ1-3 - TRBV12-3/TRBV12-4 - TGTGCCAGCAGCGACAGGTGGCCCTCTGGAAACACCATATATTTT CASSDRWPSGNTIYF
TRBJ2-1 - TRBV18 TRBD2 TGTGCCAGCTCACCACCTTCGGCGGGGGGGCGAAATGAGCAGTTCTTC CASSPPSAGGRNEQFF
TRBJ1-5 few TRBV12-3/TRBV12-4 - TGTGCCAGCAGTTCGCCGACAGGATTTGGCAATCAGCCCCAGCATTTT CASSSPTGFGNQPQHF
TRBJ2-7 - TRBV15 TRBD2 TGTGCCACCAGCAGAGATATCGCTAGCGGGGTCTACGAGCAGTACTTC CATSRDIASGVYEQYF
TRBJ1-6 few TRBV4-1 - TGCGCCAGCAGCCAAGAGGTGGGGGCCAGCTCCTATAATTCACCCCTCCACTTT CASSQEVGASSYNSPLHF
TRBJ2-7 - TRBV28 TRBD1 TGTGCCAGCAGTTTTCCCGGGACAGCCGGAGTCTACGAGCAGTACTTC CASSFPGTAGVYEQYF
TRBJ2-3 - TRBV29-1 - TGCAGCGTTTGGGGGGCAGAAGATACGCAGTATTTT CSVWGAEDTQYF
TRBJ1-2 - TRBV7-9 - TGTGCCAGCACCTCAGGTCGGGGAACCTCCTATGGCTACACCTTC CASTSGRGTSYGYTF
TRBJ1-2 - TRBV29-1 TRBD1 TGCAGCGTTGAGAGGACAGGGTTGTATGGCTACACCTTC CSVERTGLYGYTF
TRBJ1-6 few TRBV20-1 - TGCAGTGCTAGAGAGGGGGGTACCAATTCACCCCTCCACTTT CSAREGGTNSPLHF
TRBJ2-1 - TRBV12-3/TRBV12-4 - TGTGCCAGCAGTTTACTCCGACAGTACAATGAGCAGTTCTTC CASSLLRQYNEQFF
TRBJ2-4 few TRBV4-3 TRBD1 TGCGCCAGCAGCCTCGACAGGGTACCCTTAAACATTCAGTACTTC CASSLDRVPLNIQYF
TRBJ1-2 many TRBV12-3/TRBV12-4 - TGTGCCAGCAGGGGCAACGAGTATTATGGCTACACCTTC CASRGNEYYGYTF
TRBJ1-1 - TRBV29-1 - TGCAGCGTTGAACTGGGACCTATAGTTGATAAAGCTTTCTTT CSVELGPIVDKAFF
TRBJ1-6 many TRBV20-1 TRBD1 TGCAGTGCTAGAGATAGCGCACAGGGGGATTCACCCCTCCACTTT CSARDSAQGDSPLHF
TRBJ1-1 - TRBV5-1 TRBD1 TGCGCCAGCAGCTTTTCGGACAGGGGTGAGACTGAAGCTTTCTTT CASSFSDRGETEAFF
TRBJ1-3 few TRBV7-9 - TGTGCCAGCAGCCCCCAGGGGACATCTGGAAACACCATATATTTT CASSPQGTSGNTIYF
TRBJ2-1 - TRBV9 - TGTGCCAGCAGCGTAGGCCCGGGAGAAACTGAGCAGTTCTTC CASSVGPGETEQFF
TRBJ1-3 few TRBV7-2 - TGTGCCAGCAGCTTCTTTCCAGCCTCTGGAAACACCATATATTTT CASSFFPASGNTIYF